This T cell receptor (beta chain) was retrieved from a study of neurological immune-mediated disorders. Findings and limits, study-wide: In HTLV-1-associated myelopathy, TCR clonal expansion was greatest, whereas multiple sclerosis had the least, falling below healthy controls.

The sample holds many counts of this clonotype. Antigen unknown. The CDR3 has 16 residues. From germline, CDR1 is SSHAT and CDR2 FNYEAQ (reference sequence). Each TCR transcript was tagged with a 10-nucleotide random UMI during 5'RACE. The yield of each sequencing run was over 180 million TCR-beta sequences from 15-18 subjects. MiXCR was run by TCRdb on the 5' RACE reads, yielding one entry per CDR3 protein. The sample yields about 76,000 distinct CDR3 sequences, approximately 17% seen once. The gene calls are TRBV7-7 and TRBJ2-2; 8 nucleotides align to TRBD1. The sequenced sample was PBMCs. The origin of this receptor is a woman between 40 and 55 years old in good health. The CDR3 is CASGQGPTSNTGELFF. As DNA, the CDR3 is TGTGCTAGCGGACAGGGTCCCACTTCGAACACCGGGGAGCTGTTTTTT.